The rows below give T cell receptor beta chains drawn from one sample of a study of blood T cell repertoires in COVID-19. Only in-frame clones appear in the TCRdb table, and some are missing; sequencing was by immunoSEQ multiplex PCR. The sample has 25,000 to 35,000 clones; about nine tenths are singletons. Sequencing used peripheral blood. The source is a human donor with active COVID-19. The donor label of this sample is uncertain. CDR3s include the opening cysteine and the closing phenylalanine or tryptophan. The order of the fields is D gene, J gene, clone size, V gene, CDR3 protein, CDR3 DNA. The D gene is left open where the match is weak. The size field is filled for only some rows; it gives once, few, many or a size class.

d_call: NA
j_call: TRBJ1-4
clone_size: NA
v_call: TRBV11-2
cdr3_aa: CASSLDQDRKLFF
cdr3_nt: TGTGCCAGCAGCTTAGATCAGGACAGAAAACTGTTTTTT

d_call: NA
j_call: TRBJ2-7
clone_size: NA
v_call: TRBV7-2
cdr3_aa: CASSLASRSYEQYF
cdr3_nt: TGTGCCAGCAGCTTAGCCTCCAGGTCCTACGAGCAGTACTTC

d_call: NA
j_call: TRBJ2-3
clone_size: NA
v_call: TRBV10-3
cdr3_aa: CAISVLARDTQYF
cdr3_nt: TGTGCCATCAGTGTGCTAGCGAGAGATACGCAGTATTTT

d_call: TRBD2
j_call: TRBJ2-5
clone_size: once
v_call: TRBV4-2
cdr3_aa: CASSQGISGGGQETQYF
cdr3_nt: TGTGCCAGCAGCCAAGGTATTAGCGGGGGTGGCCAAGAGACCCAGTACTTC

d_call: NA
j_call: TRBJ2-2
clone_size: NA
v_call: TRBV20-1
cdr3_aa: CSASNRKESGELFF
cdr3_nt: TGCAGTGCTAGTAATCGGAAGGAGTCCGGGGAGCTGTTTTTT

d_call: NA
j_call: TRBJ1-6
clone_size: NA
v_call: TRBV19
cdr3_aa: CASSIVYRSNYNSPLHF
cdr3_nt: TGTGCCAGTAGTATAGTATACAGGAGCAACTATAATTCACCCCTCCACTTT

d_call: NA
j_call: TRBJ2-1
clone_size: NA
v_call: TRBV12-3/TRBV12-4
cdr3_aa: CASTTSGELEQFF
cdr3_nt: TGTGCCAGCACCACCTCGGGGGAATTAGAGCAGTTCTTC

d_call: TRBD1
j_call: TRBJ2-7
clone_size: NA
v_call: TRBV23-1
cdr3_aa: CASSQAGQVCSYEQYF
cdr3_nt: TGCGCCAGCAGTCAGGCAGGACAGGTATGCTCCTACGAGCAGTACTTC

d_call: NA
j_call: TRBJ1-1
clone_size: NA
v_call: TRBV13
cdr3_aa: CATLEAGNTEAFF
cdr3_nt: TGTGCCACCCTAGAGGCGGGGAACACTGAAGCTTTCTTT

d_call: TRBD1
j_call: TRBJ1-1
clone_size: NA
v_call: TRBV5-1
cdr3_aa: CASSLRDRGEAFF
cdr3_nt: TGCGCCAGCAGCCTGCGGGACAGAGGAGAAGCTTTCTTT

d_call: NA
j_call: TRBJ2-5
clone_size: NA
v_call: TRBV11-3
cdr3_aa: CASSLELQETQYF
cdr3_nt: TGTGCCAGCAGCTTAGAGTTGCAGGAGACCCAGTACTTC

d_call: TRBD2
j_call: TRBJ2-1
clone_size: NA
v_call: TRBV6-5
cdr3_aa: CASTPPGGPDEQFF
cdr3_nt: TGTGCCAGCACCCCGCCGGGAGGGCCGGATGAGCAGTTCTTC

d_call: NA
j_call: TRBJ2-5
clone_size: once
v_call: TRBV3-1/TRBV3-2
cdr3_aa: CASSLEGRFQETQYF
cdr3_nt: TGTGCCAGCAGCCTGGAGGGACGGTTCCAAGAGACCCAGTACTTC

d_call: TRBD1
j_call: TRBJ1-1
clone_size: NA
v_call: TRBV9
cdr3_aa: CASSPGQGNTEAFF
cdr3_nt: TGTGCCAGCAGCCCAGGACAGGGGAACACTGAAGCTTTCTTT

d_call: NA
j_call: TRBJ2-7
clone_size: once
v_call: TRBV3-1/TRBV3-2
cdr3_aa: CASSQGPLTGTYEQYF
cdr3_nt: TGTGCCAGCAGCCAAGGCCCCTTGACAGGAACCTACGAGCAGTACTTC